Sequencing of this TCR beta chain was carried out in a study of blood T cells in healthy people across ages. The second PCR ran about 6 to 11 cycles with a sample-barcoded 5' primer and J-beta primers. TCRdb reanalysed the 5' RACE reads using MiXCR and keeps one entry per CDR3 protein. Among 750,000 to 1,000,000 distinct CDR3 sequences listed, approximately 32% were seen once. CDR1 SSHAT and CDR2 FNYEAQ come from the germline V gene (reference sequence). The CDR3 sequence is 16 residues long. This same sample was also taken into another study, of T cells of mothers and their children.

Material: blood. The chain couples TRBV7-7 to TRBJ2-2; the match to TRBD1 covers 8 bases. The source is a woman aged 40 to 50 in good health. The CDR3 nucleotides are TGTGCTCAAGCCCAACCGCGGGACAGGTCTACCGGGGAGCTGTTTTTT. The encoded protein is CAQAQPRDRSTGELFF.